This note documents a single T cell receptor beta chain sequence. Repertoires were generated with immunoSEQ multiplex PCR, while TCRdb's copy carries only in-frame clones and drops some. Of 95,000 to 110,000 clones in the sample, over 85% were seen once. This sample is drawn from a study of blood T cell repertoires in COVID-19. About the research overall: Spain, Italy and the United States supplied samples that represented acute and convalescent COVID-19. T cells, B-cell-depleted T cells, or PBMCs supplied cDNA or gDNA.

Germline V CDR1 and CDR2: SGDLS, YYNGEE. V dropped 0 bases and J dropped 1 base, with 7 bases sitting between them. The CDR3 sequence is 14 residues long. Sequencing was carried out using peripheral blood. The gene calls are TRBV9 and TRBJ2-5; a possible D gene is TRBD1 (6 bases). This receptor was obtained from a woman over 75 in a cohort sampled during active COVID-19. The CDR3 coding sequence is TGTGCCAGCAGCGTAGGAGGGGGCCAAGAGACCCAGTACTTC. Translating gives CASSVGGGQETQYF.